The 24 T cell receptor beta chains below come from one sample, sequenced in a study of blood T cell repertoires in COVID-19. Assay: immunoSEQ multiplex PCR; the TCRdb copy retains only in-frame clones and omits some. Of 360,000 or so clones in the sample, over 85% are singletons; the top ten hold less than 2%. Material: PBMCs or T cells enriched from blood (not recorded which). These receptors all stem from a woman between 25 and 40 years old who had recovered from COVID-19.

This chain links TRBV6-5 with TRBJ1-1, with 11 bases that match TRBD1. Losses at the gene ends were 0 bases for V and 5 bases for J; bases not matched to a gene: 2. Germline CDR1 reads MNHEY; CDR2 reads SVGAGI. The CDR3 runs to 15 residues. The CDR3, as DNA: TGTGCCAGCAGTTACTCCGGGACAGGGGGGACTGAAGCTTTCTTT. Translating gives CASSYSGTGGTEAFF.

The V and J genes are TRBV27 and TRBJ2-7, with 9 bases that match TRBD1. Germline CDR1 and CDR2: MNHEY and SMNVEV (reference sequence). V gave up 5 bases and J gave up 1 base; unmatched junction bases: 6. The CDR3 loop spans 15 amino acids. For the CDR3, the DNA is TGTGCCAGCAGTATCGGGACAGGGTCTTCCTACGAGCAGTACTTC. Protein sequence: CASSIGTGSSYEQYF.

This chain uses TRBV7-9 with TRBJ2-7; 8 bases line up with TRBD2. Germline V gene lookup returns CDR1 SEHNR and CDR2 FQNEAQ (reference sequence). V lost 1 base, J lost 5 bases, and 7 bases stayed unmatched. This CDR3 region has 15 residues. The CDR3 region has the DNA TGTGCCAGCAGCTTAGTGAGCGGGAGCCCGGACGAGCAGTACTTC. It is translated as CASSLVSGSPDEQYF.

The J gene is TRBJ2-5, the V gene TRBV18, with TRBD1 matching over 7 bases. Germline CDR1 and CDR2: KGHSH and LQKENI. This CDR3 contains 15 residues. V trimming: 5 bases; J trimming: 4 bases; junction bases outside the gene matches: 10. For the CDR3, the DNA is TGTGCCAGCTCAGCCTACGAGGGGGCAGGAGAGACCCAGTACTTC. Protein sequence: CASSAYEGAGETQYF.

The chain carries TRBV3-1 (or the pseudogene TRBV3-2) and TRBJ2-3; 8 bases match TRBD2. The V gene's germline CDR1 is LGHDT and CDR2 YNNKEL (reference sequence). The junction had 10 bases not matched to a gene; V was cut back by 2 bases and J by 3 bases. CDR3 length: 17 residues. The CDR3 nucleotides are TGTGCCAGCAGCCAAATAGGCGGGAGGACGGGGACAGATACGCAGTATTTT. As protein: CASSQIGGRTGTDTQYF.

V usage is TRBV15 and J usage is TRBJ2-7; 7 bases map to TRBD1. The V segment lost 5 bases and the J segment 1 base; nucleotides outside the gene matches: 5. Per germline, CDR1 LNHNV and CDR2 YYDKDF (reference sequence). CDR3 length: 14 amino acids. CDR3 nucleotides: TGTGCCACCAGCGCCCGGGACAGTTCCTACGAGCAGTACTTC. It encodes CATSARDSSYEQYF. The variable domain in full, completed from reference TRBV15 and TRBJ2-7, reads DAMVIQNPRYQVTQFGKPVTLSCSQTLNHNVMYWYQQKSSQAPKLLFHYYDKDFNNEADTPDNFQSRRPNTSFCFLDIRSPGLGDTAMYLCATSARDSSYEQYFGPGTRLTVT.

The chain recombines TRBV7-3 with TRBJ2-1; 13 bases map to TRBD2. Germline CDR1 SGHTA, CDR2 FQGTGA. V dropped 4 bases and J dropped 8; count of bases not matched to a gene: 5. The CDR3 contains 15 residues. The CDR3 DNA reads as TGTGCCAGCAGCTCACTAGCGGGGGGGCCGGATGAGCAGTTCTTC. It codes for CASSSLAGGPDEQFF.

The CDR3 sequence: CASTGQFNSPLHF. The CDR3 nucleotides read TGTGCCAGTACGGGACAATTTAATTCACCCCTCCACTTT. The chain employs TRBV19 and TRBJ1-6; D may be TRBD1 (6 bases). The CDR3 extends over 13 amino acids. From germline, CDR1 is LNHDA and CDR2 SQIVND (reference sequence). The germline V and J ends were trimmed by 7 bases and 6 bases, with 10 bases remaining between them.

The chain carries TRBV25-1 and TRBJ2-6; tentatively, D is TRBD2 (5 bases). This CDR3 has 18 amino acids. Germline CDR1 reads MGHDK; CDR2 reads SYGVNS. Trimming cost V 8 bases and J 0 bases, with 20 bases left between them. The CDR3 loop is CASSEPAGPSSGANVLTF. CDR3 nucleotides: TGTGCCAGCTCCGAACCCGCGGGCCCGAGCTCTGGGGCCAACGTCCTGACTTTC.

V and J are TRBV5-6 and TRBJ2-1; 10 bases agree with TRBD1. This CDR3 contains 15 residues. V lost 4 bases, J lost 9 bases, and 10 bases stayed unmatched. In germline, CDR1 is SGHDT, CDR2 YYEEEE. CDR3 sequence (DNA): TGTGCCAGCAGCGCCCGACAGGGGGCGGTAAGTGAGCAGTTCTTC. This gives the protein CASSARQGAVSEQFF.

The chain is built from TRBV2 and TRBJ1-6, with 7 bases that match TRBD1. Germline CDR1 SNHLY, CDR2 FYNNEI. The CDR3 totals 15 residues. J lost 7 bases, V lost 5 bases, and 8 bases had no gene match. The CDR3 nucleotides are TGTGCCAGCAGTCCCCCCGGGACAGACAATTCACCCCTCCACTTT. Translating it yields CASSPPGTDNSPLHF.

The J gene is TRBJ2-7, the V gene TRBV6-5; 7 nucleotides match TRBD1. Germline V gene sequence: CDR1 MNHEY, CDR2 SVGAGI. This CDR3 has 15 amino acids. The V gene end was trimmed by 5 bases and the J gene end by 2 bases; junction bases not matched to a gene: 9. DNA of the CDR3: TGTGCCAGCAGTCCCCCCGGGACAGCCGCCTACGAGCAGTACTTC. It specifies CASSPPGTAAYEQYF.

The chain employs TRBV30 and TRBJ1-5; no firm D call. Trimming removed 2 bases at V and 4 bases at J, with 9 bases between. The CDR3 is 13 amino acids. Germline V gene data show CDR1 as GTSNPN and CDR2 as SVGIG (reference sequence). The CDR3 DNA sequence: TGTGCCTGGAGTAGTGCGGTTAATCAGCCCCAGCATTTT. This sequence encodes CAWSSAVNQPQHF.

The chain combines TRBV5-5 with TRBJ1-5; D unresolved. The CDR3 sequence is 16 residues long. Germline CDR1 and CDR2: SGHKS and YYEKEE (reference sequence). Trimming cost V 0 bases and J 4 bases, with 14 bases left between them. The CDR3 region has the DNA TGTGCCAGCAGCTTGGTCGAGTCGCTAGAAAATCAGCCCCAGCATTTT. Its protein is CASSLVESLENQPQHF.

The chain carries TRBV7-2 and TRBJ2-5, with 7 positions matching TRBD1. The CDR3 length is 12 residues. With 5 bases clipped from V and 5 bases from J, the junction kept 2 bases outside the gene matches. The germline CDR1 and CDR2 sequences are SGHTA and FQGNSA. This chain's CDR3 is CASSKQGETQYF. The CDR3, as DNA: TGTGCCAGCAGCAAACAGGGGGAGACCCAGTACTTC.

The V and J genes are TRBV19 and TRBJ2-1; 11 bases line up with TRBD2. V lost 4 bases and J lost 4; bases outside the gene matches: 6. CDR1 LNHDA and CDR2 SQIVND come from the germline V gene (reference sequence). The CDR3 is 16 amino acids. The CDR3 DNA sequence: TGTGCCAGTAGTAAGCTGACTAGCGGGGATTACAATGAGCAGTTCTTC. Translating it yields CASSKLTSGDYNEQFF. Full variable domain (rest looked up from reference TRBV19 and TRBJ2-1): DGGITQSPKYLFRKEGQNVTLSCEQNLNHDAMYWYRQDPGQGLRLIYYSQIVNDFQKGDIAEGYSVSREKKESFPLTVTSAQKNPTAFYLCASSKLTSGDYNEQFFGPGTRLTVL.

The V gene is TRBV7-8, the J gene TRBJ2-3; D possibly corresponds to TRBD2 (6 bases). The CDR3 has 14 amino acids. The germline gives CDR1 SGHVS, CDR2 FQNEAQ. Trimming stripped 8 bases from V and 0 bases from J, with 12 bases between. The CDR3 DNA is TGTGCCAGCTCACCAGGAGGGAGCACAGATACGCAGTATTTT. Translated, it gives CASSPGGSTDTQYF.

V gene TRBV11-2 combines with J gene TRBJ1-1, with TRBD1 identical over 7 bases. CDR3 length: 17 residues. The germline V gene encodes CDR1 SGHAT and CDR2 FQNNGV. Trimming took 8 bases from V and 7 from J; bases not matched to a gene: 22. This chain's CDR3 is CASGTDRVSRDGSEAFF. In DNA, the CDR3 is TGTGCCAGCGGCACAGACAGGGTAAGCCGTGACGGAAGTGAAGCTTTCTTT.

The chain uses TRBV7-9 and TRBJ2-5; D perhaps matches TRBD1 (6 bases). Trimming pared 7 bases from V and 0 bases from J, leaving 15 bases between. From germline, CDR1 is SEHNR and CDR2 FQNEAQ (reference sequence). The CDR3 is 15 amino acids. Here the CDR3 DNA reads TGTGCCAGCAACACAGGGAGACAGTACCAAGAGACCCAGTACTTC. Residues: CASNTGRQYQETQYF.

The chain joins TRBV30 to TRBJ1-6; weak D call: TRBD1 (5 bases). CDR1 is GTSNPN and CDR2 is SVGIG in the germline V gene (reference sequence). There are 19 residues in the CDR3. Trimming stripped 2 bases from V and 3 bases from J, with 23 bases between. DNA for the CDR3: TGTGCCTGGAGTTGGCTACCCCCGGGGGAAGCGGACTATAATTCACCCCTCCACTTT. Its translation: CAWSWLPPGEADYNSPLHF.

This sequence joins TRBV27 and TRBJ1-4, with TRBD1 matching 11 bases. The CDR3 covers 15 residues. V gave up 1 base and J gave up 8 bases; unmatched junction bases: 3. The V gene's germline CDR1 is MNHEY and CDR2 SMNVEV (reference sequence). The CDR3 DNA reads TGTGCCAGCAGTTTATTGGGACAGGGGGAAGAAAAACTGTTTTTT. This sequence encodes CASSLLGQGEEKLFF.

J is TRBJ2-2 and V is TRBV7-3; possible D gene TRBD1, 6 bases. This CDR3 is built from 14 residues. Trimming took off 8 bases at V and 5 bases at J, with 15 bases between the two ends. Germline V gene sequence: CDR1 SGHTA, CDR2 FQGTGA. CDR3 loop: CASRPQGWTGELFF. DNA for the CDR3: TGTGCCAGCCGACCCCAGGGGTGGACCGGGGAGCTGTTTTTT.

This clone occurred a few times. The V call is TRBV29-1, the J call TRBJ2-7; 8 bases line up with TRBD1. Germline V CDR1 and CDR2: SQVTM, ANQGSEA. V lost 7 bases, J lost 3 bases, and 8 bases stayed unmatched. This CDR3 spans 13 amino acids. The CDR3 region has the DNA TGCAGCGCCCGGACAGGGACGGACTACGAGCAGTACTTC. It yields the protein CSARTGTDYEQYF.

The chain uses TRBV2 and TRBJ1-1; D gene ambiguous. CDR3 size: 13 residues. Germline values: CDR1 SNHLY, CDR2 FYNNEI. Trimming cost V 1 base and J 2 bases, with 5 bases left between them. The CDR3 here is CASSEVFNTEAFF. Written as DNA, the CDR3 is TGTGCCAGCAGTGAAGTATTTAACACTGAAGCTTTCTTT.